Below, 14 T cell receptor beta chains from the same sample are listed, as sequenced in a study of human T cells and chemical hapten exposure. Each CDR3 protein gets one entry after TCRdb re-called the RACE reads with MiXCR. The table shows 110,000 or so distinct CDR3 sequences, with less than 45% occurring only once. Time point: patch test 3, about 24 weeks after DPC sensitization. This sample's treatment: therapeutic diphenylcyclopropenone sensitization with weekly scalp DPC. The source was whole blood, collected in connection with sensitization to the hapten diphenylcyclopropenone (DPC). Receptors originate from a man in his forties with alopecia areata. Some clones in this sample may be carry-over from other donors' samples.

J is TRBJ1-6 and V is TRBV6-5; a weak D match, TRBD1 (6 bases). This CDR3 is built from 16 residues. With 0 bases removed from V and 3 bases from J, the gap between germline ends came to 9 bases. CDR1 and CDR2 (germline): MNHEY, SVGAGI. The CDR3 DNA sequence: TGTGCCAGCAGTTACTCCGGGGGCGGCTATAATTCACCCCTCCACTTT. This translates into CASSYSGGGYNSPLHF.

The chain recombines TRBV20-1 with TRBJ1-6; no reliable D call. The V gene's germline CDR1 is DFQATT and CDR2 SNEGSKA (reference sequence). This CDR3 is 14 amino acids long. V shed 3 bases and J shed 8 bases, with 14 bases lying between them. The CDR3 sequence: CSASRAGRDSPLHF. The CDR3 nucleotides are TGCAGTGCTAGTCGTGCAGGACGGGATTCACCCCTCCACTTT.

In this sample, this clonotype turned up a few times. The V gene is TRBV28, the J gene TRBJ2-7; D remains ambiguous. The CDR3 spans 15 residues. Looked up from germline, CDR1 is MDHEN and CDR2 is SYDVKM. V lost 1 base to trimming and J lost 6 bases, with 16 bases between them. The CDR3 DNA follows: TGTGCCAGCAGTTTATCCGGGCCCCCAAGACCCGAGCAGTACTTC. It translates to CASSLSGPPRPEQYF.

Only a few counts were recorded for this clonotype. The chain joins TRBV9 to TRBJ2-1; the match to TRBD2 covers 9 bases. With 5 bases clipped from V and 0 bases from J, the junction kept 6 bases outside the gene matches. Germline V gene lookup returns CDR1 SGDLS and CDR2 YYNGEE. The CDR3 is 16 amino acids. The CDR3 reads CASSKSSGSSYNEQFF. The CDR3 nucleotides are TGTGCCAGCAGTAAGAGTAGCGGGAGCTCCTACAATGAGCAGTTCTTC.

This clonotype was seen a few times. This chain links TRBV5-1 with TRBJ2-7; no definite D call. The CDR3 has 14 residues. V was clipped by 4 bases and J by 3 bases, with 14 bases between them. The germline gives CDR1 SGHRS, CDR2 YFSETQ. The CDR3 sequence: CASSRTEWDYEQYV. The CDR3 DNA sequence: TGCGCCAGCAGCCGTACGGAATGGGACTACGAGCAGTACGTC.

This chain uses TRBV7-2 with TRBJ2-7; D ambiguous. There are 12 residues in the CDR3. V lost 3 bases and J lost 6, with 9 bases in between. CDR1 is SGHTA and CDR2 is FQGNSA in the germline V gene. CDR3 protein: CASSFNPGEQYV. The CDR3 nucleotides are TGTGCCAGCAGCTTTAACCCCGGCGAGCAGTACGTC.

This clonotype was detected only a few times. This chain links TRBV6-2 or TRBV6-3 with TRBJ2-5; D is possibly TRBD1 or TRBD2 (5 bases each). The CDR3 loop spans 14 amino acids. Germline loops: CDR1 MNHEY, CDR2 SVGEGT. V lost 2 bases, J lost 9 bases, and 16 bases lay in between. The CDR3 here is CASSYSGRGPAQYF. CDR3 in DNA: TGTGCCAGCAGTTACAGCGGACGGGGCCCGGCCCAGTACTTC.

CDR3 sequence reads: CSARVEGNQPQHF. The CDR3 nucleotides are TGCAGTGCTAGAGTTGAAGGGAACCAGCCCCAGCATTTT. The chain links TRBV20-1 to TRBJ1-5; D gene ambiguous. The V end was cut by 1 base, the J end by 7 bases, with 11 bases between. This CDR3 region has 13 residues. The germline V gene encodes CDR1 DFQATT and CDR2 SNEGSKA (reference sequence).

The chain recombines TRBV7-9 with TRBJ2-5, with TRBD1 matching over 8 bases. Germline values: CDR1 SEHNR, CDR2 FQNEAQ (reference sequence). The CDR3 spans 15 residues. Trimming removed 1 base from V and 0 bases from J; junction bases left unmatched: 1. The CDR3 DNA reads TGTGCCAGCAGCTTAGGACAGGGGTACCAAGAGACCCAGTACTTC. It is translated as CASSLGQGYQETQYF.

V usage is TRBV29-1 and J usage is TRBJ1-5; 7 positions agree with TRBD1. There are 17 residues in the CDR3. The germline CDR1 and CDR2 sequences are SQVTM and ANQGSEA. V was pared by 0 bases and J by 5 bases, with 13 bases of the junction left unmatched. The CDR3 bases are TGCAGCGTTGAAGAAGGAGGGGGCGTTTCTGGAGATCAGCCCCAGCATTTT. It codes for CSVEEGGGVSGDQPQHF. Full variable domain (rest looked up from reference TRBV29-1 and TRBJ1-5): SAVISQKPSRDICQRGTSLTIQCQVDSQVTMMFWYRQQPGQSLTLIATANQGSEATYESGFVIDKFPISRPNLTFSTLTVSNMSPEDSSIYLCSVEEGGGVSGDQPQHFGDGTRLSIL.

The chain has TRBV5-1 and TRBJ2-3; possible D gene TRBD1, 6 bases. Per germline, CDR1 SGHRS and CDR2 YFSETQ. V shed 0 bases and J shed 5 bases, with 10 bases lying between them. The CDR3 has 14 amino acids. CDR3 in amino acids: CASSLETRGDTQYF. CDR3 nucleotide sequence: TGCGCCAGCAGCTTGGAAACCAGGGGAGATACGCAGTATTTT.

This clonotype came up a few times. The chain is built from TRBV6-5 and TRBJ1-2; a possible D gene is TRBD1 (6 bases). The length of the CDR3 is 14 residues. V lost 0 bases and J 3 bases, leaving 8 bases between the germline ends. Germline V gene data show CDR1 as MNHEY and CDR2 as SVGAGI. The CDR3 reads CASSYSPGDYGYTF. CDR3 nucleotides: TGTGCCAGCAGTTACTCCCCAGGGGACTATGGCTACACCTTC.

This clonotype occurred a few times. CDR3 loop: CASSAAPEDNEQFF. The CDR3 region has the DNA TGTGCCAGCAGCGCAGCCCCCGAAGACAATGAGCAGTTCTTC. This rearrangement joins TRBV9 to TRBJ2-1; D is unresolved. Trimming took off 3 bases at V and 5 bases at J, with 12 bases between the two ends. The CDR3 extends over 14 amino acids. Germline CDR1 and CDR2: SGDLS and YYNGEE.

The table lists this clonotype with a few counts. The chain combines TRBV6-2 or TRBV6-3 with TRBJ2-5; the D is unclear. The CDR3 has 11 residues. With 5 bases removed from V and 0 bases from J, the gap between germline ends came to 1 base. Germline V gene lookup returns CDR1 MNHEY and CDR2 SVGEGT. CDR3 in amino acids: CASSHQETQYF. The CDR3 nucleotides are TGTGCCAGCAGTCACCAAGAGACCCAGTACTTC.